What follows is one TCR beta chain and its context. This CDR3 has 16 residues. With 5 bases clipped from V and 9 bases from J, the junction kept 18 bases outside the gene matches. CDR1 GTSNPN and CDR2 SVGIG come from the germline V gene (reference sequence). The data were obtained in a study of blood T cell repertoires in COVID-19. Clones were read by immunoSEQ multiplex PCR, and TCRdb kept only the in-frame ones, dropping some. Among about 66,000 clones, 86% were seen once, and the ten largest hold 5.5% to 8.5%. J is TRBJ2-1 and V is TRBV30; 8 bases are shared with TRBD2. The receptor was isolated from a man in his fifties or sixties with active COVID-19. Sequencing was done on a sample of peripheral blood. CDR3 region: CAWDAQIAVRGGEQFF. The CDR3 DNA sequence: TGTGCCTGGGACGCTCAAATAGCGGTTCGGGGGGGTGAGCAGTTCTTC.